The 13 T cell receptor beta chains below all came from one sample that was sequenced in a study of blood T cell repertoires in COVID-19. Method: immunoSEQ multiplex PCR; TCRdb's copy keeps in-frame clones and lacks some. This sample yields approximately 170,000 clones, of which 93% are seen a single time; 2% belongs to the top ten. Sequences were obtained from peripheral blood. The source is an older woman with COVID-19, enrolled during active disease.

This sequence joins TRBV4-3 and TRBJ1-4; D perhaps matches TRBD1 (5 bases). The CDR3 contains 16 residues. Germline V gives CDR1 LGHNA, CDR2 YSLEER. V gave up 4 bases and J gave up 7 bases, with 19 bases separating them. This CDR3 is CASSPRGSSRGEKLFF. The CDR3 DNA reads TGCGCCAGCAGCCCTCGGGGGTCAAGTCGTGGTGAAAAACTGTTTTTT.

The V and J genes are TRBV4-2 and TRBJ2-5; 9 bases fit TRBD2. The CDR3 runs to 15 residues. Germline CDR1 reads LGHNA; CDR2 reads YNFKEQ. The trim removed 4 bases at V and 5 bases at J, leaving 8 bases unmatched. CDR3: CASSPGGLAGETQYF. CDR3 coding DNA: TGTGCCAGCAGCCCGGGGGGACTAGCTGGGGAGACCCAGTACTTC.

This chain links TRBV2 with TRBJ2-4, with D possibly TRBD1 on 6 matching bases. The V gene lost 6 bases and the J gene lost 6 bases, with 9 bases spanning the gap. Germline loops: CDR1 SNHLY, CDR2 FYNNEI. There are 12 residues in the CDR3. CDR3 residues: CASSGDTNIQYF. The CDR3, as DNA: TGTGCCAGCAGCGGGGACACAAACATTCAGTACTTC.

The chain recombines TRBV6-5 with TRBJ2-7; the match to TRBD1 covers 8 bases. The CDR3 consists of 14 residues. Losses at the gene ends were 5 bases for V and 9 bases for J; bases not matched to a gene: 12. The germline CDR1 and CDR2 sequences are MNHEY and SVGAGI. In nucleotides, the CDR3 is TGTGCCAGCAGTCCCAGCACGGGACAGGTAGTGCAGTACTTC. Encoded protein: CASSPSTGQVVQYF.

The chain joins TRBV6-5 to TRBJ1-2; D remains ambiguous. CDR3 size: 12 residues. V was pared by 8 bases and J by 7 bases, with 14 bases between. Germline CDR1 reads MNHEY; CDR2 reads SVGAGI. The CDR3 DNA is TGTGCCAGCGGGCCCAGCGGGAGTGGCTACACCTTC. Translating gives CASGPSGSGYTF.

This clone has more than one count but fewer than ten. This chain connects TRBV18 to TRBJ2-7, with TRBD1 matching over 9 bases. This CDR3 comprises 14 residues. V dropped 2 bases and J dropped 5; count of bases not matched to a gene: 4. CDR1 KGHSH and CDR2 LQKENI come from the germline V gene. CDR3 sequence: CASSPGQGSHEQYF. The CDR3 DNA follows: TGTGCCAGCTCACCAGGACAGGGGTCCCACGAGCAGTACTTC.

The chain is built from TRBV5-1 and TRBJ2-5; 7 bases line up with TRBD1. Per the germline V gene, CDR1 is SGHRS and CDR2 is YFSETQ. The V segment lost 4 bases and the J segment 0 bases; nucleotides outside the gene matches: 9. This CDR3 has 16 residues. The CDR3 reads CASSLPSGGNQETQYF. As DNA, the CDR3 is TGCGCCAGCAGCCTACCATCAGGGGGAAACCAAGAGACCCAGTACTTC.

This chain links TRBV6-7 with TRBJ1-1; the D gene is possibly TRBD1 (6 bases). TRBV6-7 is reported as an ORF; its role is uncertain. Trimming pared 6 bases from V and 1 base from J, leaving 15 bases between. The CDR3 consists of 15 residues. The CDR3 loop reads CASRLTGRWNTEAFF. As DNA, the CDR3 is TGTGCCAGCAGGCTAACAGGGAGATGGAACACTGAAGCTTTCTTT.

CDR3 region: CASSSTGGGNQPQHF. The CDR3 bases are TGCGCCAGCAGCTCGACAGGGGGTGGCAATCAGCCCCAGCATTTT. The chain links TRBV5-1 to TRBJ1-5, with 9 bases matching TRBD1. The CDR3 contains 15 residues. The junction had 3 bases not matched to a gene; V was cut back by 3 bases and J by 2 bases. The germline gives CDR1 SGHRS, CDR2 YFSETQ.

The chain employs TRBV11-2 and TRBJ1-2; tentative D call: TRBD1 (5 bases). This CDR3 has 16 residues. V was cut by 0 bases and J by 2 bases, with 13 bases left in between. Germline values: CDR1 SGHAT, CDR2 FQNNGV. CDR3 sequence (DNA): TGTGCCAGCAGCTTAGATCGGGAGGGGCCGAACTATGGCTACACCTTC. It yields the protein CASSLDREGPNYGYTF.

The chain uses TRBV29-1 and TRBJ2-2; 8 nucleotides agree with TRBD2. V shed 3 bases, J shed 5 bases, and the junction held 8 bases outside the gene matches. This CDR3 is built from 15 residues. Germline assignment: CDR1 SQVTM and CDR2 ANQGSEA. CDR3 bases: TGCAGCGTTGAGGTAGGGACTAGATGGACCGGGGAGCTGTTTTTT. Its protein product is CSVEVGTRWTGELFF.

This clone was counted a single time. The chain carries TRBV9 and TRBJ2-4; 7 nucleotides align to TRBD1. Germline CDR1 reads SGDLS; CDR2 reads YYNGEE. After removal of 4 bases from V and 10 bases from J, the junction contained 5 bases not matched to a gene. The CDR3 is 12 residues long. The CDR3 here is CASSLGTEIQYF. The CDR3 DNA is TGTGCCAGCAGCCTCGGGACAGAAATTCAGTACTTC.

V usage is TRBV9 and J usage is TRBJ2-3; the D gene is possibly TRBD2 (7 bases). V lost 0 bases and J lost 6, with 17 bases in between. Germline CDR1 reads SGDLS; CDR2 reads YYNGEE. The CDR3 totals 16 residues. CDR3 DNA sequence: TGTGCCAGCAGCGTAGTTTCGGGCGGGGGCCCTGATACGCAGTATTTT. It codes for CASSVVSGGGPDTQYF.